This TCR beta chain appears in the sequencing data of a study of blood T cell repertoires in COVID-19. Turning to the study itself: Sites across the United States, Italy and Spain contributed samples from acute and convalescent COVID-19. T cells, B-cell-depleted T cells, or PBMCs supplied cDNA or gDNA.

CDR1 is SGHRS, CDR2 YFSETQ, per germline. Trimming cost V 4 bases and J 2 bases; bases outside gene matches: 5. The CDR3 length is 17 residues. Original data processing: It was from reference gene primer amplification that nucleated cell counts were estimated. Data came from immunoSEQ multiplex PCR; TCRdb stores just in-frame clones and leaves some out. The DNA was the basis for D and trimming; V, J and clone size are from that table. The sample records about 200,000 clones, 85% to 90% being singletons. Sequenced input: peripheral blood. The chain carries TRBV5-1 and TRBJ2-3; 15 bases map to TRBD2. This sequence originates from an elderly man with acute or convalescent COVID-19. The CDR3 sequence: CASSQGTSGRPTDTQYF. CDR3 nucleotides: TGCGCCAGCAGCCAAGGGACTAGCGGGAGGCCCACAGATACGCAGTATTTT.